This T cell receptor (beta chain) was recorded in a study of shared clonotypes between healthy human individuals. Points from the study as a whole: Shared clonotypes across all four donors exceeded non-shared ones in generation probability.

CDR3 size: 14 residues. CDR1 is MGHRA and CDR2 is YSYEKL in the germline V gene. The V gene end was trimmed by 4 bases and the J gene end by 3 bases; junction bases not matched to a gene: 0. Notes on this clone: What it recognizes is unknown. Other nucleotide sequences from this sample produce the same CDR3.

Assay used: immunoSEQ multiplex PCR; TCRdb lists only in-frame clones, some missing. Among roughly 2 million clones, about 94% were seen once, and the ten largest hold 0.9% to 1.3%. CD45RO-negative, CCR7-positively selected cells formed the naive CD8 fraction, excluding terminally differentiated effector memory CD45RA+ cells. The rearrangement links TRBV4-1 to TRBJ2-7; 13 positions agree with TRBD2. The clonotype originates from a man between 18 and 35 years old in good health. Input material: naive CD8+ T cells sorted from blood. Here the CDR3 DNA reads TGCGCCAGCAGCCGACTAGCGGGAGGCTACGAGCAGTACTTC. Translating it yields CASSRLAGGYEQYF.